This is a list of T cell receptor beta chains from one sample in a study of T cells in tuberculosis. Clones were sequenced by immunoSEQ multiplex PCR, and TCRdb holds only the in-frame ones, with some missing. Of 70,000 to 95,000 clones listed, roughly 90% are singletons. The sequenced sample was CD1b-GMM tetramer-negative cells sorted from PBMCs. The source is an adult woman with latent tuberculosis. The CDR3 runs from the conserved cysteine through the conserved F or W. Each record gives: V gene, J gene, D gene, clone size, CDR3 DNA, CDR3 protein. D genes are given only for firm matches. The size of a clone is reported for some rows only, either as once, few or many, or as a class for expanded clones.

v_call: TRBV5-1; j_call: TRBJ1-2; d_call: -; clone_size: -; cdr3_nt: TGCGCCAGCAGCTTGGCTGGGGCTTTGACTGGCTACACCTTC; cdr3_aa: CASSLAGALTGYTF
v_call: TRBV10-1; j_call: TRBJ1-6; d_call: -; clone_size: -; cdr3_nt: TGCGCCAGCAGTTGGGACACAGGAAAGTCACCCCTCCACTTT; cdr3_aa: CASSWDTGKSPLHF
v_call: TRBV4-1; j_call: TRBJ1-1; d_call: -; clone_size: once; cdr3_nt: TGCGCCAGCAGCCAAGCCGGGACACAGAACACTGAAGCTTTCTTT; cdr3_aa: CASSQAGTQNTEAFF
v_call: TRBV19; j_call: TRBJ1-2; d_call: -; clone_size: -; cdr3_nt: TGTGCCAGTAGTATAGCTGGGGGCAAGAACTATGGCTACACCTTC; cdr3_aa: CASSIAGGKNYGYTF
v_call: TRBV15; j_call: TRBJ1-1; d_call: -; clone_size: -; cdr3_nt: TGTGCCACCAGCCGGGGGACTATGAACACTGAAGCTTTCTTT; cdr3_aa: CATSRGTMNTEAFF
v_call: TRBV20-1; j_call: TRBJ1-3; d_call: -; clone_size: -; cdr3_nt: TGCAGTGCTAGAGACCAAAACACCATATATTTT; cdr3_aa: CSARDQNTIYF
v_call: TRBV7-2; j_call: TRBJ2-1; d_call: -; clone_size: once; cdr3_nt: TGTGCCAGCAGCTTAGTCGGGGGGCGAGATTATGAGCAGTTCTTC; cdr3_aa: CASSLVGGRDYEQFF
v_call: TRBV7-2; j_call: TRBJ2-3; d_call: TRBD2; clone_size: few; cdr3_nt: TGTGCCAGCAGCTCAGCCTCGGCGGGGGGGTATCATACGCAGTATTTT; cdr3_aa: CASSSASAGGYHTQYF
v_call: TRBV7-6; j_call: TRBJ2-5; d_call: -; clone_size: few; cdr3_nt: TGTGCCAGCAGCCCCAGCCGGGGGTACCAAGAGACCCAGTACTTC; cdr3_aa: CASSPSRGYQETQYF
v_call: TRBV5-1; j_call: TRBJ2-7; d_call: TRBD1; clone_size: -; cdr3_nt: TGCGCCAGCAGCTTCACAGGGGACAGGGAGCAGTACTTC; cdr3_aa: CASSFTGDREQYF
v_call: TRBV28; j_call: TRBJ1-1; d_call: -; clone_size: -; cdr3_nt: TGTGCCAGCAGTTTTCTTCCCGGAGGTGATGAAGCTTTCTTT; cdr3_aa: CASSFLPGGDEAFF
v_call: TRBV27; j_call: TRBJ1-1; d_call: -; clone_size: -; cdr3_nt: TGTGCCAGCAGTCCCCCAGCGATGATGAGGAACATGAACACTGAAGCTTTCTTT; cdr3_aa: CASSPPAMMRNMNTEAFF
v_call: TRBV7-3; j_call: TRBJ2-3; d_call: -; clone_size: -; cdr3_nt: TGTGCCAGCAGCTTATCGCAGGGCCGCACAGATACGCAGTATTTT; cdr3_aa: CASSLSQGRTDTQYF
v_call: TRBV30; j_call: TRBJ1-2; d_call: TRBD1; clone_size: -; cdr3_nt: TGTGCCTGGAGGGGACAGGGAAGCGATGGCTACACCTTC; cdr3_aa: CAWRGQGSDGYTF
v_call: TRBV5-4; j_call: TRBJ1-5; d_call: TRBD1; clone_size: -; cdr3_nt: TGTGCCAGCAGCCGGGACAGGGCAGGCCAGCCCCAGCATTTT; cdr3_aa: CASSRDRAGQPQHF
v_call: TRBV6-6; j_call: TRBJ2-5; d_call: -; clone_size: -; cdr3_nt: TGTGCCAGCAGTTACTCGAGTAGCGCCGCGGGGGAGACCCAGTACTTC; cdr3_aa: CASSYSSSAAGETQYF
v_call: TRBV6-1; j_call: TRBJ1-1; d_call: -; clone_size: -; cdr3_nt: TGTGCCAGCAGCCCCACGGTCCAACTAGGGACTGAAGCTTTCTTT; cdr3_aa: CASSPTVQLGTEAFF
v_call: TRBV11-3; j_call: TRBJ2-2; d_call: TRBD2; clone_size: -; cdr3_nt: TGTGCCAGCAGCTCTGGGACTAGCATGCCCGGGGAGCTGTTTTTT; cdr3_aa: CASSSGTSMPGELFF
v_call: TRBV27; j_call: TRBJ1-2; d_call: -; clone_size: -; cdr3_nt: TGTGCCAGCAGTTTAGCGGGTTGGGGACTGCCGTATGGCTACACCTTC; cdr3_aa: CASSLAGWGLPYGYTF
v_call: TRBV27; j_call: TRBJ1-2; d_call: -; clone_size: -; cdr3_nt: TGTGCCAGCAGTCCGGGACTGCGTTATGGCTACACCTTC; cdr3_aa: CASSPGLRYGYTF
v_call: TRBV25-1; j_call: TRBJ1-2; d_call: TRBD1; clone_size: once; cdr3_nt: TGTGCCAGCAGTGAATCGGGGACAGGGGTTTATGGCTACACCTTC; cdr3_aa: CASSESGTGVYGYTF
v_call: TRBV4-2; j_call: TRBJ2-6; d_call: TRBD1; clone_size: -; cdr3_nt: TGTGCCAGCAGCCAGAGACAGGGGGCCCCCTCTGGGGCCAACGTCCTGACTTTC; cdr3_aa: CASSQRQGAPSGANVLTF
v_call: TRBV4-1; j_call: TRBJ2-7; d_call: -; clone_size: -; cdr3_nt: TGCGCCAGCAGCCAAGAGCCGGGAGCCTACGAGCAGTACTTC; cdr3_aa: CASSQEPGAYEQYF
v_call: TRBV13; j_call: TRBJ2-1; d_call: TRBD2; clone_size: -; cdr3_nt: TGTGCCAGCAGCTTAGTAGCGGGGGGTACCTACAATGAGCAGTTCTTC; cdr3_aa: CASSLVAGGTYNEQFF
v_call: TRBV4-2; j_call: TRBJ1-1; d_call: TRBD1; clone_size: -; cdr3_nt: TGTGCCAGCAGCCACCACAGGGGTAGTGTCACTGAAGCTTTCTTT; cdr3_aa: CASSHHRGSVTEAFF
v_call: TRBV4-1; j_call: TRBJ1-6; d_call: -; clone_size: few; cdr3_nt: TGCGCCAGCAGCCGTTTAACGGGAAGACCCCTCCACTTT; cdr3_aa: CASSRLTGRPLHF
v_call: TRBV12-5; j_call: TRBJ2-3; d_call: -; clone_size: -; cdr3_nt: TGTGCTAGTGGTCTCAGGAGCACAGATACGCAGTATTTT; cdr3_aa: CASGLRSTDTQYF
v_call: TRBV2; j_call: TRBJ2-2; d_call: -; clone_size: -; cdr3_nt: TGTGCCAGCAGTGAAGAGGCGGTAGATTACACCGGGGAGCTGTTTTTT; cdr3_aa: CASSEEAVDYTGELFF
v_call: TRBV27; j_call: TRBJ1-6; d_call: TRBD1; clone_size: -; cdr3_nt: TGTGCCAGCAGTTTATCAGTTGGGCAGGGGGCAGGTAATTCACCCCTCCACTTT; cdr3_aa: CASSLSVGQGAGNSPLHF
v_call: TRBV19; j_call: TRBJ1-2; d_call: -; clone_size: -; cdr3_nt: TGTGCCAGTAGTATAGGGACACCTTGGGGCTACACCTTC; cdr3_aa: CASSIGTPWGYTF
v_call: TRBV27; j_call: TRBJ2-6; d_call: -; clone_size: -; cdr3_nt: TGTGCCAGCAGAGCACCCGGGAGTTCTGGGGCCAACGTCCTGACTTTC; cdr3_aa: CASRAPGSSGANVLTF
v_call: TRBV19; j_call: TRBJ1-1; d_call: -; clone_size: -; cdr3_nt: TGTGCCAGTAGTATGTCAGGGATCTCGAACACTGAAGCTTTCTTT; cdr3_aa: CASSMSGISNTEAFF
v_call: TRBV4-3; j_call: TRBJ2-3; d_call: TRBD2; clone_size: once; cdr3_nt: TGCGCCAGCAGCCAAGAGAGCGGGGGGACCCAAGGAGATACGCAGTATTTT; cdr3_aa: CASSQESGGTQGDTQYF
v_call: TRBV29-1; j_call: TRBJ1-2; d_call: -; clone_size: -; cdr3_nt: TGCAGCATCTCTCGGGGGGACTATGGCTACACCTTC; cdr3_aa: CSISRGDYGYTF
v_call: TRBV11-3; j_call: TRBJ2-3; d_call: TRBD2; clone_size: -; cdr3_nt: TGTGCCAGCAGCTTAACTAGCGGGGGTGCAGATACGCAGTATTTT; cdr3_aa: CASSLTSGGADTQYF
v_call: TRBV4-2; j_call: TRBJ1-1; d_call: -; clone_size: -; cdr3_nt: TGTGCCAGCAGCCAAGAGAGTGCCGGGAACACTGAAGCTTTCTTT; cdr3_aa: CASSQESAGNTEAFF
v_call: TRBV5-1; j_call: TRBJ1-3; d_call: TRBD1; clone_size: -; cdr3_nt: TGCGCCAGCAGCTTGGGGCAGGGGGCGATTGGAAACACCATATATTTT; cdr3_aa: CASSLGQGAIGNTIYF
v_call: TRBV7-8; j_call: TRBJ1-6; d_call: -; clone_size: -; cdr3_nt: TGTGCCAGCAGCTTAGGAGATTTCTATAATTCACCCCTCCACTTT; cdr3_aa: CASSLGDFYNSPLHF
v_call: TRBV5-1; j_call: TRBJ1-1; d_call: -; clone_size: -; cdr3_nt: TGCGCCAGCAGCTTGGTGTCGGGAGGGGCGAAGGGGAACACTGAAGCTTTCTTT; cdr3_aa: CASSLVSGGAKGNTEAFF
v_call: TRBV10-3; j_call: TRBJ2-1; d_call: -; clone_size: -; cdr3_nt: TGTGCCATCACCGAGGGGGGGTTTGAGCAGTTCTTC; cdr3_aa: CAITEGGFEQFF
v_call: TRBV7-9; j_call: TRBJ1-2; d_call: TRBD1; clone_size: -; cdr3_nt: TGTGCCAGCAGCTTAGCCGGACAGGGCTATGGCTACACCTTC; cdr3_aa: CASSLAGQGYGYTF
v_call: TRBV18; j_call: TRBJ1-5; d_call: -; clone_size: -; cdr3_nt: TGTGCCAGCTCCCCCCGGGGAGATAGCAATCAGCCCCAGCATTTT; cdr3_aa: CASSPRGDSNQPQHF
v_call: TRBV5-1; j_call: TRBJ2-1; d_call: TRBD2; clone_size: once; cdr3_nt: TGCGCCAGCAGCTCGGGACTAGCGGGGGGGAACAATGAGCAGTTCTTC; cdr3_aa: CASSSGLAGGNNEQFF
v_call: TRBV27; j_call: TRBJ1-3; d_call: -; clone_size: -; cdr3_nt: TGTGCCAGCAGGGCCACGGGATTTGGAAACACCATATATTTT; cdr3_aa: CASRATGFGNTIYF
v_call: TRBV11-3; j_call: TRBJ2-2; d_call: TRBD2; clone_size: -; cdr3_nt: TGTGCCAGCAGCTCTGGGACTAGCGGACGCCATCGCACCGGGGAGCTGTTTTTT; cdr3_aa: CASSSGTSGRHRTGELFF
v_call: TRBV10-3; j_call: TRBJ1-1; d_call: TRBD1; clone_size: -; cdr3_nt: TGTGCCATCAGTGAGGGGTTAACAGGGGGTGTCACTGAAGCTTTCTTT; cdr3_aa: CAISEGLTGGVTEAFF
v_call: TRBV19; j_call: TRBJ1-6; d_call: -; clone_size: -; cdr3_nt: TGTGCCAGTAGTCTAACAGGGTGGTCCTATAATTCACCCCTCCACTTT; cdr3_aa: CASSLTGWSYNSPLHF
v_call: TRBV2; j_call: TRBJ2-3; d_call: TRBD2; clone_size: once; cdr3_nt: TGTGCCAGCAGTGAGTGGCGGGGGGGCACAGATACGCAGTATTTT; cdr3_aa: CASSEWRGGTDTQYF
v_call: TRBV5-6; j_call: TRBJ1-2; d_call: -; clone_size: -; cdr3_nt: TGTGCCAGCAGCTTGGTGGGCGGAATAGGGGATGGCTACACCTTC; cdr3_aa: CASSLVGGIGDGYTF
v_call: TRBV10-2; j_call: TRBJ2-5; d_call: TRBD1; clone_size: -; cdr3_nt: TGCGCCAGCAAAAGGGGGACAGGGGAAGAGACCCAGTACTTC; cdr3_aa: CASKRGTGEETQYF
v_call: TRBV6-5; j_call: TRBJ1-2; d_call: -; clone_size: -; cdr3_nt: TGTGCCAGCAGTTCGGAGGGTGAAGGCTACACCTTC; cdr3_aa: CASSSEGEGYTF
v_call: TRBV14; j_call: TRBJ1-1; d_call: -; clone_size: -; cdr3_nt: TGTGCCAGCAGCCCCGGGGTCACTGAAGCTTTCTTT; cdr3_aa: CASSPGVTEAFF
v_call: TRBV19; j_call: TRBJ1-1; d_call: TRBD1; clone_size: -; cdr3_nt: TGTGCCAGTAGCTACCTGACCCCGGGACAGGGAGCTTTCTTT; cdr3_aa: CASSYLTPGQGAFF
v_call: TRBV4-1; j_call: TRBJ2-3; d_call: TRBD2; clone_size: once; cdr3_nt: TGCGCCAGCAGCTTGAAGACTAGCGGGGGGGTCAGTACGCAGTATTTT; cdr3_aa: CASSLKTSGGVSTQYF
v_call: TRBV10-3; j_call: TRBJ2-1; d_call: -; clone_size: -; cdr3_nt: TGTGCCATCAGTGAGACCGGCGGGCGCTACAATGAGCAGTTCTTC; cdr3_aa: CAISETGGRYNEQFF